The 31 T cell receptor beta chains listed next were all sequenced from one sample in a study of radiotherapy plus CTLA-4 blockade in lung cancer. Assay: immunoSEQ multiplex PCR; the TCRdb copy retains only in-frame clones and omits some. This table has under 100,000 clones, about four fifths appearing once. Sequenced here: peripheral blood, sampled from a patient treated with radiotherapy plus ipilimumab. The receptors originated from a human donor with non-small cell lung cancer that progressed on radiotherapy plus ipilimumab.

The chain carries TRBV6-5 and TRBJ2-7; TRBD2 aligns across 7 bases. V was pared by 4 bases and J by 6 bases, with 6 bases of the junction left unmatched. The CDR3 runs to 13 residues. Germline CDR1 MNHEY, CDR2 SVGAGI. CDR3 sequence reads: CASSSSTSIEQYF. The CDR3 DNA is TGTGCCAGCAGTTCCTCGACTAGCATCGAGCAGTACTTC.

This sequence joins TRBV7-2 and TRBJ1-4, with a tentative D call TRBD1 (5 bases). V was shortened by 5 bases and J by 3 bases, with 19 bases between the two germline ends. CDR3 length: 17 amino acids. Germline CDR1 SGHTA, CDR2 FQGNSA. Here the CDR3 reads CASSAGPGGLANEKLFF. Here the CDR3 DNA reads TGTGCCAGCAGCGCGGGACCGGGGGGACTGGCTAATGAAAAACTGTTTTTT.

The chain employs TRBV4-3 and TRBJ1-4; TRBD1 is a possible D gene (6 bases). Germline values: CDR1 LGHNA, CDR2 YSLEER. This CDR3 has 13 amino acids. The V and J ends lost 9 bases and 5 bases respectively, with 13 bases between them. In DNA form, the CDR3 reads TGCGCCAGTCAGGACAGATCAAATGAAAAACTGTTTTTT. Translated, it gives CASQDRSNEKLFF.

This chain uses TRBV15 with TRBJ2-7; D gene unclear. Germline CDR1 and CDR2: LNHNV and YYDKDF (reference sequence). The V and J ends lost 8 bases and 3 bases respectively, with 14 bases between them. The CDR3 runs 13 residues. Written as DNA, the CDR3 is TGTGCCACCGTCCCGGAACCTGGCTACGAGCAGTACTTC. Amino acids: CATVPEPGYEQYF.

The J gene is TRBJ2-3, the V gene TRBV18; no clear D. This CDR3 spans 12 amino acids. CDR1 KGHSH and CDR2 LQKENI come from the germline V gene. The V end lost 5 bases, the J end lost 3 bases, and 6 bases lay between the germline ends. The CDR3 sequence is CASSTMTDTQYF. In nucleotides, the CDR3 is TGTGCCAGCTCAACCATGACAGATACGCAGTATTTT.

The rearrangement joins TRBV29-1 to TRBJ1-1; possible D gene TRBD1, 5 bases. This CDR3 is 12 amino acids long. V lost 7 bases, J lost 5 bases, and 14 bases lay in between. CDR1 is SQVTM and CDR2 is ANQGSEA in the germline V gene. The CDR3 DNA reads TGCAGCGGGGACGGGGACGCGACTGAAGCTTTCTTT. Its translation: CSGDGDATEAFF.

The chain recombines TRBV9 with TRBJ2-1; TRBD2 matches 10 bases. J was trimmed by 7 bases and V by 4 bases; bases with no gene match: 11. Germline CDR1 SGDLS, CDR2 YYNGEE. CDR3 length: 16 residues. DNA for the CDR3: TGTGCCAGCAGCCCCCCCCTAGCGGGAGAGGGGAATGAGCAGTTCTTC. It is translated as CASSPPLAGEGNEQFF.

The CDR3: CASTWTVYGYTF. DNA of the CDR3: TGTGCCAGCACCTGGACAGTCTATGGCTACACCTTC. The chain recombines TRBV6-5 with TRBJ1-2; TRBD1 is a possible D gene (6 bases). The CDR3 runs 12 residues. V was pared by 7 bases and J by 4 bases, with 10 bases between. Germline CDR1 MNHEY, CDR2 SVGAGI.

The V call is TRBV7-3, the J call TRBJ2-5; unclear D gene. Germline V gene data show CDR1 as SGHTA and CDR2 as FQGTGA. The length of the CDR3 is 11 residues. V was clipped by 4 bases and J by 1 base, with 1 base between them. Written as DNA, the CDR3 is TGTGCCAGCAGCTCCCAAGAGACCCAGTACTTC. Its protein product is CASSSQETQYF.

The chain carries TRBV7-2 and TRBJ2-2; D is unclear. V was shortened by 1 base and J by 2 bases, with 8 bases between the two germline ends. The CDR3 spans 15 residues. Germline V lookup: CDR1 SGHTA, CDR2 FQGNSA. The CDR3 is CASSLGYRNTGELFF. CDR3 bases: TGTGCCAGCAGCTTAGGGTACCGTAACACCGGGGAGCTGTTTTTT.

The V call is TRBV5-8, the J call TRBJ1-3, with no clear D. This CDR3 is built from 16 residues. V lost 3 bases, J lost 0 bases, and 13 bases lay in between. Germline V gene lookup returns CDR1 SGHTS and CDR2 YDEGEE. CDR3 sequence: CASSSNRLHSGNTIYF. The CDR3, as DNA: TGTGCCAGCAGCTCGAACCGGCTCCACTCTGGAAACACCATATATTTT.

This clone was seen only a few times. The chain is built from TRBV19 and TRBJ1-1; 7 nucleotides agree with TRBD1. CDR3 length equals 15 residues. CDR1 LNHDA and CDR2 SQIVND come from the germline V gene (reference sequence). V was clipped by 5 bases and J by 0 bases; unmatched bases: 6. Here the CDR3 DNA reads TGTGCCAGTAGTGCAGGGGGAGGCATGAACACTGAAGCTTTCTTT. Translation gives CASSAGGGMNTEAFF.

This CDR3 reads CAWSPTLNQPQHF. The CDR3 coding sequence is TGTGCCTGGAGTCCAACCTTAAATCAGCCCCAGCATTTT. This sequence joins TRBV30 and TRBJ1-5, with D hard to call. The CDR3 is 13 amino acids. Trimming shortened V by 2 bases and J by 4 bases, and 9 bases separated the two germline ends. Germline loops: CDR1 GTSNPN, CDR2 SVGIG (reference sequence).

Written as DNA, the CDR3 is TGTGCCAGCAGCCCCGGGGTAGGGGAACTCGAAGCTTTCTTT. Translating gives CASSPGVGELEAFF. The chain uses TRBV7-2 and TRBJ1-1; a possible D gene is TRBD1 (5 bases). The CDR3 has 14 amino acids. V was pared by 5 bases and J by 8 bases, with 18 bases between. Germline assignment: CDR1 SGHTA and CDR2 FQGNSA.

This clone was detected only a few times. The chain uses TRBV6-1 and TRBJ1-4; a weak D match, TRBD1 (5 bases). The CDR3 has 12 residues. Trimming shortened V by 6 bases and J by 8 bases, and 10 bases separated the two germline ends. Germline-derived CDR1 and CDR2 are MNHNS and SASEGT. The DNA of the CDR3 is TGTGCCAGCAGGGGTTGGGGGGAAAAACTGTTTTTT. This encodes CASRGWGEKLFF.

The chain has TRBV5-1 and TRBJ2-7; TRBD2 matches at 13 bases. Germline V lookup: CDR1 SGHRS, CDR2 YFSETQ. This CDR3 contains 16 residues. Germline trimming cut 4 bases from V and 7 bases from J; bases unmatched to any gene: 11. The CDR3 reads CASSPGLAGALGEQYF. CDR3 DNA: TGCGCCAGCAGCCCCGGACTAGCGGGGGCTCTGGGGGAGCAGTACTTC.

A word on this clone: Other DNA sequences within the sample encode an identical CDR3. The rearrangement joins TRBV20-1 to TRBJ1-2; D not resolved. CDR1 and CDR2 from the germline V gene are DFQATT and SNEGSKA (reference sequence). Trimming removed 6 bases from V and 4 bases from J, with 9 bases in between. The CDR3 length is 11 residues. The CDR3 protein is CSAAGGYGYTF. The DNA for the CDR3 is TGCAGTGCGGCGGGCGGCTATGGCTACACCTTC.

The chain is built from TRBV11-2 and TRBJ1-3; D is undetermined. Trimming removed 5 bases at V and 0 bases at J, with 8 bases between. Germline V gene sequence: CDR1 SGHAT, CDR2 FQNNGV. The length of the CDR3 is 14 residues. As DNA, the CDR3 is TGTGCCAGCAGCGAGTCGAGCTCTGGAAACACCATATATTTT. It translates to CASSESSSGNTIYF.

This CDR3 is CASPQGDGYTF. CDR3 DNA sequence: TGTGCCAGTCCCCAGGGGGATGGCTACACCTTC. V gene TRBV6-8 combines with J gene TRBJ1-2; 7 bases are a match to TRBD1. CDR3 size: 11 residues. The J segment lost 6 bases and the V segment lost 9 bases, leaving 4 bases of the junction unmatched. The germline CDR1 and CDR2 sequences are MNHGY and SAAAGT.

This rearrangement joins TRBV4-3 to TRBJ1-2, with D possibly matching TRBD1 (6 bases). The CDR3 extends over 15 amino acids. Germline loops: CDR1 LGHNA, CDR2 YSLEER. The V end was cut by 2 bases, the J end by 4 bases, with 14 bases between. The CDR3 DNA reads as TGCGCCAGCAGCCAAACGTCGACAGGTGCCTATGGCTACACCTTC. Translated: CASSQTSTGAYGYTF.

This clone was counted once. The chain links TRBV19 to TRBJ1-5; perhaps TRBD1 as D (5 bases). The CDR3 spans 13 residues. CDR1 and CDR2 (germline): LNHDA, SQIVND (reference sequence). The germline V and J ends were trimmed by 10 bases and 4 bases, with 14 bases remaining between them. For the CDR3, the DNA is TGTGCCACCTCTGGAGGGACGAATCAGCCCCAGCATTTT. Translating it yields CATSGGTNQPQHF.

The chain employs TRBV5-8 and TRBJ2-1; a weak D match, TRBD2 (6 bases). The CDR3 is 11 amino acids. V dropped 2 bases and J dropped 10 bases, with 7 bases sitting between them. CDR1 and CDR2 (germline): SGHTS, YDEGEE. In DNA form, the CDR3 reads TGTGCCAGCAGCTTCCGGGGGGAGCAGTTCTTC. It translates to CASSFRGEQFF. The full variable domain, rest sourced from reference TRBV5-8 and TRBJ2-1, is EAGVTQSPTHLIKTRGQQATLRCSPISGHTSVYWYQQALGLGLQFLLWYDEGEERNRGNFPPRFSGRQFPNYSSELNVNALELEDSALYLCASSFRGEQFFGPGTRLTVL.

The genes are TRBV30 and TRBJ1-2; D might be TRBD1 (6 bases). From germline, CDR1 is GTSNPN and CDR2 SVGIG (reference sequence). The V and J ends lost 4 bases and 8 bases respectively, with 14 bases between them. The CDR3 sequence is 12 residues long. The CDR3 here is CAWTRPRGGYTF. CDR3 DNA: TGTGCCTGGACCCGACCAAGGGGGGGCTACACCTTC. The complete variable domain, with remaining parts taken from reference TRBV30 and TRBJ1-2, reads SQTIHQWPATLVQPVGSPLSLECTVEGTSNPNLYWYRQAAGRGLQLLFYSVGIGQISSEVPQNLSASRPQDRQFILSSKKLLLSDSGFYLCAWTRPRGGYTFGSGTRLTVV.

The CDR3 loop reads CASSIEPRSYNEQFF. CDR3 bases: TGTGCCAGTAGTATCGAACCTAGGTCCTACAATGAGCAGTTCTTC. This rearrangement joins TRBV19 to TRBJ2-1; no reliable D call. Germline assignment: CDR1 LNHDA and CDR2 SQIVND (reference sequence). The CDR3 extends over 15 amino acids. Trimming removed 3 bases from V and 1 base from J, with 10 bases in between.

The chain recombines TRBV7-2 with TRBJ2-4, with a tentative D call TRBD1 (6 bases). The ends were cut back, 5 bases at V and 1 base at J, with 9 bases in the middle. Germline assignment: CDR1 SGHTA and CDR2 FQGNSA. This CDR3 is built from 14 residues. The CDR3 reads CASSPDRAKNIQYF. CDR3 coding DNA: TGTGCCAGCAGCCCCGACAGGGCCAAAAACATTCAGTACTTC.

This rearrangement joins TRBV6-5 to TRBJ1-1, with 9 bases aligning to TRBD1. The CDR3 loop spans 14 amino acids. Per germline, CDR1 MNHEY and CDR2 SVGAGI. Trimming took 10 bases from V and 5 from J; bases not matched to a gene: 11. CDR3 in DNA: TGTGCCACCTTCAACAGGGGGCGCAGAACTGAAGCTTTCTTT. It yields the protein CATFNRGRRTEAFF.

The chain is built from TRBV10-3 and TRBJ1-2; D possibly corresponds to TRBD1 (6 bases). V lost 2 bases and J lost 4, with 11 bases in between. CDR1 ENHRY and CDR2 SYGVKD come from the germline V gene. This CDR3 is 14 amino acids long. This CDR3 is CAISEEGVGYGYTF. CDR3 DNA: TGTGCCATCAGTGAGGAGGGGGTAGGCTATGGCTACACCTTC.

The chain combines TRBV27 with TRBJ1-4; no clear D. V lost 1 base and J lost 8, with 14 bases in between. Germline values: CDR1 MNHEY, CDR2 SMNVEV (reference sequence). There are 15 residues in the CDR3. CDR3 residues: CASSLLWPTAEKLFF. The CDR3 nucleotides are TGTGCCAGCAGTTTATTGTGGCCCACCGCCGAAAAACTGTTTTTT.

The rearrangement uses TRBV6-5 and TRBJ1-6; D ambiguous. V shed 0 bases and J shed 5 bases, with 8 bases lying between them. Germline CDR1 and CDR2: MNHEY and SVGAGI. The CDR3 runs to 15 residues. Here the CDR3 reads CASSYSRLNNSPLHF. In DNA form, the CDR3 reads TGTGCCAGCAGTTACTCGAGATTAAATAATTCACCCCTCCACTTT.

This sequence joins TRBV30 and TRBJ2-5; possible D gene TRBD2, 6 bases. CDR3 length: 11 residues. V dropped 5 bases and J dropped 4 bases, with 8 bases sitting between them. Looked up from germline, CDR1 is GTSNPN and CDR2 is SVGIG (reference sequence). This CDR3 reads CAWDGGETQYF. For the CDR3, the DNA is TGTGCCTGGGACGGGGGAGAGACCCAGTACTTC.

This clone was observed a few times. This sequence joins TRBV5-1 and TRBJ1-1; TRBD1 agrees at 10 bases. J was trimmed by 1 base and V by 1 base; bases with no gene match: 7. The germline CDR1 and CDR2 sequences are SGHRS and YFSETQ. The CDR3 runs to 17 residues. The CDR3 nucleotides read TGCGCCAGCAGCTTGTCCGGGACAGGGGTGACGAACACTGAAGCTTTCTTT. Its translation: CASSLSGTGVTNTEAFF.